The T cell receptor (beta chain) under discussion was sequenced for a study of T-cell reconstitution after alpha-beta-depleted transplantation in children (dated by TCRdb to 2016 to 2017). Context from the whole study: The study quantitatively tracked T-cell immune reconstitution after TCRalphabeta/CD19-depleted allogeneic hematopoietic cell transplantation in children using TCR repertoire profiling.

Via the germline V gene, CDR1 is SGHRS and CDR2 YFSETQ. The junction carries 15 bases between V and J, which are trimmed by 6 bases and 5 bases respectively. The CDR3 starts with the cysteine, ends with the phenylalanine, and has 14 residues. This entry keeps only the CDR3 DNA: 42 bases, framed from base 1. The method behind the library was PCR. Reads for this sample came from an Illumina HiSeq 2500. TCR library preparation used molecular barcoding, with unique molecular identifiers applied to normalize quantification of the TCRbeta repertoire. TCRdb passed the public sequencing reads through fastp at Q25 and MiXCR, retaining productive beta sequences. Entries that share a CDR3 protein sequence are merged under the most common genes and DNA. The table for this sample lists 420,000 or so distinct CDR3 sequences; about 11% of them were counted only once. The ten largest clonotypes hold 4.5% to 6.5% of the sample.

This clonotype was recorded a few times. Its antigen is still unknown. No base-level quality is on record; no much larger clone is a single base apart. The chain joins TRBV5-1 to TRBJ2-1, with the D segment identity uncertain. The sample was PBMCs from the stem cell graft donor, taken from the stem cell graft. The TCR sequence derives from a human donor who donated a stem cell graft to a child with acute myeloid leukemia. Here is the DNA: TGCGCCAGCAACAGAGATTTCCAAGACAATGAGCAGTTCTTC. It translates as CASNRDFQDNEQFF.